The present entry profiles one T cell receptor (beta chain) with its context. The protocol was immunoSEQ multiplex PCR, while the TCRdb copy is restricted to in-frame clones and leaves out a portion. The sample comprises some 340,000 clones, more than 70% of which are singletons, and less than 2% rests with the top ten. Treatment in this sample: roughly 18 received Ad26.COV2.S at low or high dose, single or two shots; about five received placebo; per-sample allocation not given. Samples analyzed were those drawn on day 63 after the first vaccine or placebo injection. These data belong to a study of Ad26.COV2.S vaccination and SARS-CoV-2 variants. Trimming cost V 3 bases and J 3 bases; bases outside gene matches: 10. Germline CDR1 and CDR2: MGHDK and SYGVNS. There are 17 residues in the CDR3.

The sequence came from a person between 18 and 65 years old who received the Ad26.COV2.S COVID-19 vaccine or a placebo. The material was peripheral blood, obtained in a trial of Ad26.COV2.S vaccine versus placebo. The J gene is TRBJ1-4, the V gene TRBV25-1; 7 bases fit TRBD1. CDR3 protein: CASSDSLRGKANEKLFF. The CDR3 DNA is TGTGCCAGCAGTGACTCACTCAGGGGGAAGGCTAATGAAAAACTGTTTTTT.